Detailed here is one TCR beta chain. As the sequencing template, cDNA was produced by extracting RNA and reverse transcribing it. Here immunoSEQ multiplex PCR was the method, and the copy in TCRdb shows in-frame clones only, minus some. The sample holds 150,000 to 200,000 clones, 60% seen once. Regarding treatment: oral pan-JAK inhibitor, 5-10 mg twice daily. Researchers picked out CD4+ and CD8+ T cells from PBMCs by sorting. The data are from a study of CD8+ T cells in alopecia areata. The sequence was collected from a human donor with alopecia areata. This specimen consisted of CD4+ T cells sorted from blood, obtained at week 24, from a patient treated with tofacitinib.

The CDR3 DNA reads TGCAGCTCCCAGGGGGTTATGAACACTGAAGCTTTCTTT. Protein sequence: CSSQGVMNTEAFF. V is TRBV29-1 and J is TRBJ1-1; 7 bases line up with TRBD1. Trimming took 8 bases from V and 0 from J; bases not matched to a gene: 6. CDR1 and CDR2 from the germline V gene are SQVTM and ANQGSEA. CDR3 length: 13 residues.